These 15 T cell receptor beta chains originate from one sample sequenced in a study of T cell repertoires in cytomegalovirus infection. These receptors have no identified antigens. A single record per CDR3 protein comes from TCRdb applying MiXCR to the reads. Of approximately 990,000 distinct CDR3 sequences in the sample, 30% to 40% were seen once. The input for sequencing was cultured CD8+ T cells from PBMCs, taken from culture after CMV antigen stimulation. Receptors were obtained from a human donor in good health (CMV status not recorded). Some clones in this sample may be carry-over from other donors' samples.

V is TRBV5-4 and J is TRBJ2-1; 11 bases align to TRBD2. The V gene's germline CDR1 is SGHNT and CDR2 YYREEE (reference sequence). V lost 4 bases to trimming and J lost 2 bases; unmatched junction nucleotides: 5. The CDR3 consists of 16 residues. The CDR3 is CASSPVAGGPYNEQFF. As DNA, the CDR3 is TGTGCCAGCAGCCCTGTAGCGGGGGGGCCCTACAATGAGCAGTTCTTC.

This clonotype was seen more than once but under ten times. Written as DNA, the CDR3 is TGTGCCACCCTCGGCGGGGGGCAGTCAGATACGCAGTATTTT. It codes for CATLGGGQSDTQYF. The genes are TRBV2 and TRBJ2-3; TRBD2 matches 8 bases. The CDR3 is 14 residues long. V dropped 10 bases and J dropped 4; count of bases not matched to a gene: 10. From germline, CDR1 is SNHLY and CDR2 FYNNEI.

CDR3 protein: CASSSLGVADTQYF. The CDR3 region has the DNA TGTGCCAGCAGCTCGCTAGGGGTCGCAGATACGCAGTATTTT. The rearrangement joins TRBV7-3 to TRBJ2-3, with D tentatively TRBD1 (5 bases). This CDR3 region has 14 residues. Trimming stripped 4 bases from V and 4 bases from J, with 12 bases between. The germline gives CDR1 SGHTA, CDR2 FQGTGA.

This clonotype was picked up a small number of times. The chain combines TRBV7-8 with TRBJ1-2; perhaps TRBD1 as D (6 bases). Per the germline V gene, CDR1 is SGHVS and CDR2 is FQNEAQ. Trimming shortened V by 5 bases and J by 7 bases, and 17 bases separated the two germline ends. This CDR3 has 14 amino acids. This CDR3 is CASSPRTVRAGYTF. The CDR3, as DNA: TGTGCCAGCAGCCCTCGGACAGTGCGGGCTGGCTACACCTTC.

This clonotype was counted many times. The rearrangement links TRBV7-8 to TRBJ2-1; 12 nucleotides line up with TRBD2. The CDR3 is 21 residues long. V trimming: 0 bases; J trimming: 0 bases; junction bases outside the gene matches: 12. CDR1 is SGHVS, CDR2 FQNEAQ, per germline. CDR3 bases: TGTGCCAGCAGCTTAGCTCGGGAGGGACTAGCGGGCTCTCGCTCCTACAATGAGCAGTTCTTC. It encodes CASSLAREGLAGSRSYNEQFF.

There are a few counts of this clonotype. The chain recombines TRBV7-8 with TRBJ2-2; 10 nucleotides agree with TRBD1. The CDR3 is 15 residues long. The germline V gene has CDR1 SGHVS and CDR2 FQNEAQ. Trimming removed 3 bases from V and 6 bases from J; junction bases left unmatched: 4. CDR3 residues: CASSLGQGFPGELFF. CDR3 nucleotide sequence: TGTGCCAGCAGCTTGGGACAGGGGTTCCCCGGGGAGCTGTTTTTT.

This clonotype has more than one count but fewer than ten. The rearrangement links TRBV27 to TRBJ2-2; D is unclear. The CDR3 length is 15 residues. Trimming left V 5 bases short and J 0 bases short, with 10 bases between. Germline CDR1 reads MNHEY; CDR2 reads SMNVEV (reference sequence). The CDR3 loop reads CASSPSLANTGELFF. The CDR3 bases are TGTGCCAGCAGTCCGTCTTTGGCGAACACCGGGGAGCTGTTTTTT.

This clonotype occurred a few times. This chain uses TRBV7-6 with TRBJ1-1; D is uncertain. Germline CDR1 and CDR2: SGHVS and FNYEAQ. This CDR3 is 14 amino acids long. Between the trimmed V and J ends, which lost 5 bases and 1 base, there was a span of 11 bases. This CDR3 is CASSPRESNTEAFF. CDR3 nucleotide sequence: TGTGCCAGCAGCCCCCGGGAGTCGAACACTGAAGCTTTCTTT.

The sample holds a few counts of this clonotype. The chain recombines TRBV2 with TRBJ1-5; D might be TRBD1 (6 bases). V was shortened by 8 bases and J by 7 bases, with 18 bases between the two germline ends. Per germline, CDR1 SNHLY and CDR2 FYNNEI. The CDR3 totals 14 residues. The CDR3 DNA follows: TGTGCCAGCTTGGGAAACAGGGCGGGGCAGCCCCAGCATTTT. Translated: CASLGNRAGQPQHF.

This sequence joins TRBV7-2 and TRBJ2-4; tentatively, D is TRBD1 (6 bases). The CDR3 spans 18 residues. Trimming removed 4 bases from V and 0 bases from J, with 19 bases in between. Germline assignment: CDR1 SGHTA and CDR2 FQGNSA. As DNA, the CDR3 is TGTGCCAGCAGCTATCGGGACACCGAAGTAGGAGCCAAAAACATTCAGTACTTC. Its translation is CASSYRDTEVGAKNIQYF.

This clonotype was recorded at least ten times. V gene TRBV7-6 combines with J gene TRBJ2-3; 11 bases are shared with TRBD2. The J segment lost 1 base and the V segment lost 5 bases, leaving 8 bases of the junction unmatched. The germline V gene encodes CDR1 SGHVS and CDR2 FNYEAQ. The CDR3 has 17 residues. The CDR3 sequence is CASSPIAGGQGTDTQYF. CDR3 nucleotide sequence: TGTGCCAGCAGCCCGATAGCGGGGGGGCAAGGCACAGATACGCAGTATTTT.

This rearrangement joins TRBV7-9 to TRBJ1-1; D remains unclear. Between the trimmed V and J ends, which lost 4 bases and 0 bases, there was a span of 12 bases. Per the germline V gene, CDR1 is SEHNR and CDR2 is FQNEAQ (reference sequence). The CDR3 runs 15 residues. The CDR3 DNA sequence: TGTGCCAGCAGCTCCCCTTCCCGGGTGAACACTGAAGCTTTCTTT. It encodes CASSSPSRVNTEAFF.

The CDR3 DNA is TGTGCCAGCAAAGGGCTAGCGGCGACAGATACGCAGTATTTT. It yields the protein CASKGLAATDTQYF. The rearrangement uses TRBV28 and TRBJ2-3; 7 bases align to TRBD2. The V and J ends lost 7 bases and 3 bases, in that order; junction bases with no gene match: 7. Germline values: CDR1 MDHEN, CDR2 SYDVKM. This CDR3 spans 14 amino acids.

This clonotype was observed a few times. DNA for the CDR3: TGTGCCAGCAGCACCTATGTCCTAGCGGGGGGTCAGAATGAGCAGTTCTTC. It specifies CASSTYVLAGGQNEQFF. This chain uses TRBV7-6 with TRBJ2-1; 11 nucleotides agree with TRBD2. The length of the CDR3 is 17 residues. V shed 5 bases and J 7 bases; nucleotides not matched to a gene: 13. CDR1 SGHVS and CDR2 FNYEAQ come from the germline V gene.

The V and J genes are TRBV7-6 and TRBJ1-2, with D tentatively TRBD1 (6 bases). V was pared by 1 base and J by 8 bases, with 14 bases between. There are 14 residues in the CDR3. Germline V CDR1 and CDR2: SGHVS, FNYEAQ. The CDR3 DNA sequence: TGTGCCAGCAGCTTAGGGGGGGGGGCGCGAGGCTACACCTTC. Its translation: CASSLGGGARGYTF.